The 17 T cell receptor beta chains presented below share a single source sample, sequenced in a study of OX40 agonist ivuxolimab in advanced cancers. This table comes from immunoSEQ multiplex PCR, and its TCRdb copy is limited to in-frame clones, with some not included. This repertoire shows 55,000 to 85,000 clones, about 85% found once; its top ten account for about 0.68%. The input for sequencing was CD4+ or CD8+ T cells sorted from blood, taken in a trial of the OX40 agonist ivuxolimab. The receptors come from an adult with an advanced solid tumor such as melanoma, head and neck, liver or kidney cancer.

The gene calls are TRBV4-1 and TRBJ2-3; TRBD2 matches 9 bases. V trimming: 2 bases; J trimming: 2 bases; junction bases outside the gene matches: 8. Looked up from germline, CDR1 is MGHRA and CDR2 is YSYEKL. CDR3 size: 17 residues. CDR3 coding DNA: TGCGCCAGCAGCCAACAGGGAGCGGGGGGCCTCACAGATACGCAGTATTTT. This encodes CASSQQGAGGLTDTQYF.

The CDR3 is CASSSLLSNTGELFF. The DNA of the CDR3 is TGCGCCAGCAGCTCCCTCCTTTCGAACACCGGGGAGCTGTTTTTT. The rearrangement uses TRBV5-1 and TRBJ2-2; D gene ambiguous. Germline loops: CDR1 SGHRS, CDR2 YFSETQ. The germline V and J ends were trimmed by 3 bases and 0 bases, with 9 bases remaining between them. The CDR3 runs 15 residues.

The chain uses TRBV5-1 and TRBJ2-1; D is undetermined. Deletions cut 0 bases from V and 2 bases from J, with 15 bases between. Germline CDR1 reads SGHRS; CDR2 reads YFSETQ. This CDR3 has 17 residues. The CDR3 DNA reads TGCGCCAGCAGCTTGGGACCTGGTGGGCTGACCTACAATGAGCAGTTCTTC. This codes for CASSLGPGGLTYNEQFF. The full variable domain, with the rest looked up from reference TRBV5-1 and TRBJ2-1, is KAGVTQTPRYLIKTRGQQVTLSCSPISGHRSVSWYQQTPGQGLQFLFEYFSETQRNKGNFPGRFSGRQFSNSRSEMNVSTLELGDSALYLCASSLGPGGLTYNEQFFGPGTRLTVL.

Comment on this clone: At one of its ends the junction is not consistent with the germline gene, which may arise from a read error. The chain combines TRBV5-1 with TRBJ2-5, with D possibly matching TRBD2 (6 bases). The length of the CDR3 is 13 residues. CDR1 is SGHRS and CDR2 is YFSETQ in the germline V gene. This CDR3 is CASSTSPGEAQYF. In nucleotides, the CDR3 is TGCGCCAGCAGCACCTCACCGGGAGAGGCCCAGTACTTC.

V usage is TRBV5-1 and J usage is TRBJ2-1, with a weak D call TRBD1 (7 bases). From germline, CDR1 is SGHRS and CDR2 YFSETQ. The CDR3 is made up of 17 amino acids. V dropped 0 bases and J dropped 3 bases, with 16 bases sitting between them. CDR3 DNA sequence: TGCGCCAGCAGCTTGGAACCAGGGGGGTCGGGCTACAATGAGCAGTTCTTC. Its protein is CASSLEPGGSGYNEQFF.

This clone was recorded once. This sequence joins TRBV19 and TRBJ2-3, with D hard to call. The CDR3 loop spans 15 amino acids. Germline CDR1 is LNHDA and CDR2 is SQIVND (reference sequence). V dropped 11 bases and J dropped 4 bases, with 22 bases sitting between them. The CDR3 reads CASKREFGYPDTQYF. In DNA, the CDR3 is TGTGCCTCAAAGCGAGAGTTCGGGTACCCAGATACGCAGTATTTT.

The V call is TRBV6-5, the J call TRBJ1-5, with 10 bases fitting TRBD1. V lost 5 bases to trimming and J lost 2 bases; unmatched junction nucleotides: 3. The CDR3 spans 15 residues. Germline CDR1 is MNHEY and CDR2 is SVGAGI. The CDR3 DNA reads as TGTGCCAGCAGTGTGACAGGGGGCCGCAATCAGCCCCAGCATTTT. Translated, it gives CASSVTGGRNQPQHF.

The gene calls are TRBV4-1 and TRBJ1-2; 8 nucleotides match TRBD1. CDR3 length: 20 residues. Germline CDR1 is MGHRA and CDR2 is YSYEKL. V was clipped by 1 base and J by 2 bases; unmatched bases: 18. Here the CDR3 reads CASSQVSQSSTRDRNYGYTF. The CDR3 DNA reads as TGCGCCAGCAGCCAAGTCTCTCAATCTAGTACCCGGGACAGGAACTATGGCTACACCTTC.

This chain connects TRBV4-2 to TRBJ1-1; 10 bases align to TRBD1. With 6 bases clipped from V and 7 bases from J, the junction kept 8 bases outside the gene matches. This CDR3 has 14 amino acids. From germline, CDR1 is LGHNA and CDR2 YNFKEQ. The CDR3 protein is CASRPDRGRGEAFF. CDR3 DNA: TGTGCCAGCAGACCTGACAGGGGGCGGGGTGAAGCTTTCTTT.

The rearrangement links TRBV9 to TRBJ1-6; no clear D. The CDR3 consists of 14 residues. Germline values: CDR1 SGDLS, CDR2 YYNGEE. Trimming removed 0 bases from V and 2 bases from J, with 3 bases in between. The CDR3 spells CASSVDTYNSPLHF. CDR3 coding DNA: TGTGCCAGCAGCGTAGATACCTATAATTCACCCCTCCACTTT.

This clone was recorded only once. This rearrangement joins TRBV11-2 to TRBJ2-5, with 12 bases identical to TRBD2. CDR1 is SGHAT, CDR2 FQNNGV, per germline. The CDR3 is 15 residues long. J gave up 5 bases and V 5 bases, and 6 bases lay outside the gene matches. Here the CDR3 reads CASSPTSGGWETQYF. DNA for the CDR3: TGTGCCAGCAGCCCTACTAGCGGGGGGTGGGAGACCCAGTACTTC. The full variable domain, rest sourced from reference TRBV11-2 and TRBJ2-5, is EAGVAQSPRYKIIEKRQSVAFWCNPISGHATLYWYQQILGQGPKLLIQFQNNGVVDDSQLPKDRFSAERLKGVDSTLKIQPAKLEDSAVYLCASSPTSGGWETQYFGPGTRLLVL.

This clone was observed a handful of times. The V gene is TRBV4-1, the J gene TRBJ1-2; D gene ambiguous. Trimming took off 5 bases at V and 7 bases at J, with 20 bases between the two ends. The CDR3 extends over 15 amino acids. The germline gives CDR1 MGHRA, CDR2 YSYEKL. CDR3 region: CASSFRNIGRAGYTF. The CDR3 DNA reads TGCGCCAGCAGCTTCCGCAACATCGGGAGAGCTGGCTACACCTTC.

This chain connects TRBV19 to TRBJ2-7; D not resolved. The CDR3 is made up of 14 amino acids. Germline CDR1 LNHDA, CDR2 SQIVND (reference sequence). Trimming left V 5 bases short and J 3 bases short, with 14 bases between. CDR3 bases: TGTGCCAGTAGTCTGACGGTCTTTGACTACGAGCAGTACTTC. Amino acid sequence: CASSLTVFDYEQYF.

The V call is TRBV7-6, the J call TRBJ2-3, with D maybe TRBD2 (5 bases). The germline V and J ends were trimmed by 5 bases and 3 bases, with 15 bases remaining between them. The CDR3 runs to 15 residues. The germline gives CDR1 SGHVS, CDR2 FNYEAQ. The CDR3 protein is CASSPIGLATDTQYF. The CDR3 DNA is TGTGCCAGCAGCCCCATCGGGCTAGCAACAGATACGCAGTATTTT. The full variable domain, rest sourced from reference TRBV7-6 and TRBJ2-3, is GAGVSQSPRYKVTKRGQDVALRCDPISGHVSLYWYRQALGQGPEFLTYFNYEAQQDKSGLPNDRFSAERPEGSISTLTIQRTEQRDSAMYRCASSPIGLATDTQYFGPGTRLTVL.

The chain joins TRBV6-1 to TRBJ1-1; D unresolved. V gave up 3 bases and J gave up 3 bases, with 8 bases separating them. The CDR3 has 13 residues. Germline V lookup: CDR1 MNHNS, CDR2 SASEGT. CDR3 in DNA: TGTGCCAGCAGTGAGCGACTGGACACTGAAGCTTTCTTT. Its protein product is CASSERLDTEAFF.

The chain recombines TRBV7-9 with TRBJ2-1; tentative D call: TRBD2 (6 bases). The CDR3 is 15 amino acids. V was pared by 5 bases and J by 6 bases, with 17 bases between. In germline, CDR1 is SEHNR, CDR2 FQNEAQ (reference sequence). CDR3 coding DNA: TGTGCCAGCAGCCCCCCCGGGAGCGCCACCAATGAGCAGTTCTTC. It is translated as CASSPPGSATNEQFF.

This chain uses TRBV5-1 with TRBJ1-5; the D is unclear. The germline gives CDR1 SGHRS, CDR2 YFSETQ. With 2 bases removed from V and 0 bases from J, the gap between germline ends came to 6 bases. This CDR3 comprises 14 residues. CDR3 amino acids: CASSLHYSNQPQHF. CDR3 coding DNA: TGCGCCAGCAGCTTACACTATAGCAATCAGCCCCAGCATTTT.